This is a list of T cell receptor beta chains from one sample in a study of radiation and T cells in renal cell carcinoma. Some clones are missing from TCRdb's copy, which holds only in-frame ones; the method was immunoSEQ multiplex PCR. The table includes around 120,000 clones, roughly four fifths detected once. Specimen: blood, collected from a patient whose treatment included radiotherapy and nephrectomy. These TCRs come from a woman in her sixties or seventies with renal cell carcinoma. CDR3s include the opening cysteine and the closing phenylalanine or tryptophan. Each record gives: J gene, V gene, D gene, clone size, CDR3 protein, CDR3 DNA. The D gene is left open where the match is weak. Expanded clones get a size class; other rows say once, few or many, or leave the size out.

TRBJ2-1,TRBV7-9,TRBD1,NA,CASSPQGALDEQFF,TGTGCCAGCAGTCCACAGGGGGCTCTGGATGAGCAGTTCTTC
TRBJ1-2,TRBV11-2,TRBD1,NA,CASSPDRADYGYTF,TGTGCCAGCAGCCCTGACAGGGCGGACTATGGCTACACCTTC
TRBJ2-7,TRBV9,NA,NA,CASSVSPIGTSYEQYF,TGTGCCAGCAGCGTCTCCCCTATAGGGACCTCCTACGAGCAGTACTTC
TRBJ1-6,TRBV19,NA,NA,CASSDSTGTRDSPLHF,TGTGCCAGTAGCGACTCCACAGGGACCAGGGATTCACCCCTCCACTTT
TRBJ2-2,TRBV27,NA,NA,CASSLGPRTFNTGELFF,TGTGCCAGCAGTTTAGGCCCCAGGACATTCAACACCGGGGAGCTGTTTTTT
TRBJ1-2,TRBV4-3,NA,few,CASSQEASLRAAGYTF,TGCGCCAGCAGCCAAGAGGCCAGCCTAAGGGCGGCTGGCTACACCTTC
TRBJ1-1,TRBV9,TRBD1,NA,CASSVHRGPYTEAFF,TGTGCCAGCAGCGTACACAGGGGGCCTTACACTGAAGCTTTCTTT
TRBJ2-1,TRBV10-3,NA,NA,CAISPTKGSGNEQFF,TGTGCCATCAGCCCGACAAAGGGGTCCGGCAATGAGCAGTTCTTC
TRBJ2-1,TRBV4-2,TRBD1,NA,CASTPTGTGGYRNEQFF,TGTGCCAGCACACCGACCGGAACAGGGGGGTATCGCAATGAGCAGTTCTTC
TRBJ1-1,TRBV28,NA,once,CASSFRGANTEAFF,TGTGCCAGCAGTTTCCGGGGCGCGAACACTGAAGCTTTCTTT
TRBJ1-4,TRBV6-1,NA,NA,CASSDGALANEKLFF,TGTGCCAGCAGTGACGGGGCGTTGGCTAATGAAAAACTGTTTTTT
TRBJ1-5,TRBV6-1,NA,NA,CASSENQPQHF,TGTGCCAGCAGTGAAAATCAGCCCCAGCATTTT
TRBJ2-1,TRBV19,NA,NA,CASSVANEQFF,TGTGCCAGTTCCGTCGCCAATGAGCAGTTCTTC
TRBJ2-7,TRBV5-6,NA,NA,CASSLARGAIYEQYF,TGTGCCAGCAGCTTGGCCAGGGGCGCAATCTACGAGCAGTACTTC
TRBJ1-5,TRBV7-2,NA,few,CASSGRPGSNQPQHF,TGTGCCAGCAGCGGGCGGCCCGGGAGCAATCAGCCCCAGCATTTT
TRBJ1-3,TRBV11-2,NA,NA,CASSLRSTGNTIYF,TGTGCCAGCAGCTTGCGGTCAACAGGAAACACCATATATTTT
TRBJ2-7,TRBV19,TRBD1,NA,CASSPQTGTGYEQYF,TGTGCCAGTAGTCCCCAGACCGGGACAGGGTACGAGCAGTACTTC
TRBJ1-2,TRBV28,NA,NA,CASSLSDSSYGYTF,TGTGCCAGCAGTTTATCGGACAGTTCTTATGGCTACACCTTC
TRBJ2-7,TRBV11-2,NA,NA,CASSLAGEQYF,TGTGCCAGCAGCTTAGCGGGGGAGCAGTACTTC
TRBJ2-7,TRBV9,TRBD2,NA,CASSVGGLANEQYF,TGTGCCAGCAGCGTAGGAGGACTAGCAAACGAGCAGTACTTC
TRBJ1-1,TRBV27,NA,NA,CASRPNGTPNTEAFF,TGTGCCAGCAGACCTAACGGGACACCGAACACTGAAGCTTTCTTT
TRBJ1-1,TRBV7-6,NA,NA,CASSPRGMNTEAFF,TGTGCCAGCAGCCCGCGGGGGATGAACACTGAAGCTTTCTTT
TRBJ1-2,TRBV7-2,TRBD1,once,CASSPSGGGYTF,TGTGCCAGCAGTCCCTCAGGGGGCGGCTACACCTTC
TRBJ2-1,TRBV7-9,NA,NA,CASRLQGNLVDEQFF,TGTGCCAGCAGACTTCAGGGTAATCTCGTCGATGAGCAGTTCTTC
TRBJ1-5,TRBV10-3,TRBD1,NA,CAISATGGAGSNQPQHF,TGTGCCATCAGTGCCACAGGGGGCGCGGGAAGCAATCAGCCCCAGCATTTT
TRBJ2-7,TRBV5-6,TRBD2,NA,CASTPLAGGYEQYF,TGTGCCAGCACCCCACTAGCGGGAGGTTACGAGCAGTACTTC
TRBJ2-2,TRBV27,NA,many,CASSSGVDTGELFF,TGTGCCAGCAGTTCAGGGGTAGACACCGGGGAGCTGTTTTTT
TRBJ1-4,TRBV2,NA,NA,CASTGDAGWEKLFF,TGTGCCAGCACAGGGGACGCGGGGTGGGAAAAACTGTTTTTT
TRBJ1-2,TRBV19,TRBD1,medium-sized,CASSIKGDSYGYTF,TGTGCCAGTAGTATCAAGGGGGACAGTTATGGCTACACCTTC
TRBJ2-7,TRBV2,TRBD1,NA,CASASDRGQGEQYF,TGTGCCAGCGCTTCTGACAGGGGGCAGGGCGAGCAGTACTTC
TRBJ1-4,TRBV1,NA,NA,CTSSHHRNKREGSTNEKLFF,TGCACCAGCAGCCATCACAGGAATAAGAGGGAGGGGTCAACTAATGAAAAACTGTTTTTT
TRBJ1-5,TRBV6-5,TRBD1,NA,CASSSAQGSPGQPQHF,TGTGCCAGCAGTTCCGCACAGGGGAGTCCTGGTCAGCCCCAGCATTTT
TRBJ2-2,TRBV19,NA,NA,CASSRQGSSTGELFF,TGTGCCAGTAGTAGGCAGGGATCGAGCACCGGGGAGCTGTTTTTT
TRBJ1-1,TRBV18,TRBD1,NA,CASSHSTGKNTEAFF,TGTGCCAGCTCACACTCGACAGGGAAGAACACTGAAGCTTTCTTT
TRBJ1-4,TRBV4-2,NA,NA,CASSQDGGSRGEKLFF,TGTGCCAGCAGCCAAGATGGCGGGTCTAGGGGTGAAAAACTGTTTTTT
TRBJ2-4,TRBV21-1,NA,once,CASSNASRAFISKNIQYF,TGTGCCAGCAGCAATGCCTCGAGGGCATTCATTTCCAAAAACATTCAGTACTTC
TRBJ2-7,TRBV7-9,NA,NA,CASTPFSESLHQQYF,TGTGCCAGCACCCCCTTTTCAGAATCTCTTCATCAGCAGTACTTC
TRBJ2-7,TRBV28,TRBD2,NA,CASSSPGLAGSYEQYF,TGTGCCAGCAGTTCCCCCGGACTAGCGGGCTCCTACGAGCAGTACTTC
TRBJ1-5,TRBV4-3,NA,NA,CASSQDWVGLSNQPQHF,TGCGCCAGCAGCCAAGATTGGGTGGGACTGAGCAATCAGCCCCAGCATTTT
TRBJ2-7,TRBV11-2,TRBD2,NA,CASSLTSGGDEQYF,TGTGCCAGCAGCTTGACTAGCGGGGGGGACGAGCAGTACTTC
TRBJ2-6,TRBV5-1,NA,NA,CASSSTPPGAGANVLTF,TGCGCCAGCAGCTCCACCCCTCCAGGGGCTGGGGCCAACGTCCTGACTTTC